The clone carrying this T cell receptor beta chain was seen a few times. In making TCR cDNA, 5'RACE template switching added a universal primer site and UMIs to it. TCRdb ran MiXCR on the 5' RACE reads and lists one entry per CDR3 protein. The table lists around 360,000 distinct CDR3 sequences, 9.5% to 13% of them singletons. Trimming stripped 8 bases from V and 7 bases from J, with 8 bases between. The germline gives CDR1 MNHEY, CDR2 SVGAGI. The CDR3 sequence is 10 residues long. The sample comes from a study of T cells after yellow fever vaccination. The sample was PBMCs, taken on the day of the first yellow fever vaccination. The chain combines TRBV6-5 with TRBJ2-5, with unresolved D. The TCR originated in a man younger than 30 who received the YFV17D yellow fever vaccine. The CDR3 reads CASGVGTQYF. Here the CDR3 DNA reads TGTGCCAGCGGGGTGGGGACCCAGTACTTC.